This T cell receptor beta chain was profiled in a study of blood T cell repertoires in COVID-19. Turning to the study itself: The analysed material was cDNA or gDNA that came from T cells, B-cell-depleted T cells, or PBMCs.

The CDR3 runs 12 residues. Germline V gene sequence: CDR1 SNHLY, CDR2 FYNNEI. Trimming took 7 bases from V and 8 from J, leaving 12 bases between them. Produced via immunoSEQ multiplex PCR; TCRdb's table is partial and in-frame only. The data show fewer than 200,000 clones, roughly 75% seen once. Input material: peripheral blood. The TCR comes from a man between 65 and 85 years old with active or convalescent COVID-19. The rearrangement joins TRBV2 to TRBJ1-3; D possibly corresponds to TRBD1 (5 bases). The CDR3 reads CASTGPEDTIYF. The DNA of the CDR3 is TGTGCCAGCACAGGGCCTGAGGACACCATATATTTT. Based on the CDR3 plus reference TRBV2 and TRBJ1-3, the full variable domain is EPEVTQTPSHQVTQMGQEVILRCVPISNHLYFYWYRQILGQKVEFLVSFYNNEISEKSEIFDDQFSVERPDGSNFTLKIRSTKLEDSAMYFCASTGPEDTIYFGEGSWLTVV.